The clone carrying this T cell receptor (beta chain) appeared a few times. Germline lookup yields CDR1 SGHNT and CDR2 YYREEE (reference sequence). With 2 bases removed from V and 6 bases from J, the gap between germline ends came to 9 bases. This CDR3 has 14 residues. This specimen belongs to a study of technical replicates of blood from a few donors. The assay was immunoSEQ multiplex PCR, and TCRdb's table has in-frame clones only and misses some. Of around 70,000 clones listed, around 93% are singletons. Sequences were obtained from T cells isolated from PBMCs. The chain combines TRBV5-4 with TRBJ1-6; D may be TRBD1 (6 bases). The TCR comes from a human donor in good health. CDR3: CASSFLQGNSPLHF. The CDR3 DNA reads TGTGCCAGCAGCTTCTTACAGGGTAATTCACCCCTCCACTTT.